The clone carrying this T cell receptor beta chain showed up many times. As yet, its antigen is unknown. These data come from a study of regulatory T cells in long-lasting Graves disease. General study results and limits: Examination was confined to peripheral blood, excluding thyroid tissue. Persistent Graves' patients possessed reduced TCR diversity relative to recently diagnosed ones.

This CDR3 is 15 amino acids long. CDR1 and CDR2 from the germline V gene are GTSNPN and SVGIG (reference sequence). V gave up 3 bases and J gave up 6 bases, with 19 bases separating them. To make TCR beta libraries, researchers used iRepertoire HTBI primers and Arm-PCR of CDR3 regions. Original handling: Spanning all samples, the identified segments comprised 60 to 80 TRBV and around 15 TRBJ. One entry per CDR3 protein results from TCRdb running MiXCR on the multiplex PCR reads. TCRdb's processing, not the study's, gives the V and J calls here. The sample has 350,000 to 500,000 distinct CDR3 sequences, 16% seen once. The time point: newly diagnosed GD, antithyroid drugs for less than 3 months. Preparation of the TCR library used RNA extracted from PBMCs. Diagnosing Graves' disease relied on the American Thyroid Association guidelines. These same data were also listed under a study on T cells in Graves' hyperthyroidism and ophthalmopathy.

The sequence came from a woman between 18 and 29 years old with Graves disease. The input for sequencing was peripheral blood mononuclear cells (PBMCs), taken at new diagnosis, from a patient treated with antithyroid drugs. The chain carries TRBV30 and TRBJ2-3; D is unclear. The CDR3 bases are TGTGCCTGGAGCCCCCTCGCGGCTCGGCGGGATACGCAGTATTTT. Amino acid sequence: CAWSPLAARRDTQYF.